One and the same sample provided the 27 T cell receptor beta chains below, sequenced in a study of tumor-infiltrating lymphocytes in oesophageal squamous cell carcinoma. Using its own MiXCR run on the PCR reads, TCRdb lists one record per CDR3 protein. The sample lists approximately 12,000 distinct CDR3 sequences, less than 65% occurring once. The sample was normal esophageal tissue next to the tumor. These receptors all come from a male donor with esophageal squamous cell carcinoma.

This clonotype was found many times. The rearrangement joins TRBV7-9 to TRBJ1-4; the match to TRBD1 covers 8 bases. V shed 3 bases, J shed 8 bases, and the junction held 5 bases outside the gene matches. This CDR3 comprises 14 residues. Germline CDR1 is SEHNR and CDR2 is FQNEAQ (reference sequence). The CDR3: CASSFGQGGEKLFF. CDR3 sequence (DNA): TGTGCCAGCAGCTTTGGACAGGGAGGGGAAAAACTGTTTTTT.

CDR3 residues: CASSSSGRGNEQFF. In nucleotides, the CDR3 is TGTGCCAGCAGCTCATCGGGGAGGGGGAATGAGCAGTTCTTC. This chain uses TRBV7-2 with TRBJ2-5, with D perhaps TRBD2 (7 bases). The J call may be in error: the DNA end matches TRBJ2-1 better. Germline V gene lookup returns CDR1 SGHTA and CDR2 FQGNSA. CDR3 size: 14 residues.

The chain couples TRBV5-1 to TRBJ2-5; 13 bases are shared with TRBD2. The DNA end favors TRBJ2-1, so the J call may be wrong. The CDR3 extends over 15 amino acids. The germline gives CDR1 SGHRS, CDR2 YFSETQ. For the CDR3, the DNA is TGCGCCAGCAGCTTAAGGACTAGCGGGGGAAATGAGCAGTTCTTC. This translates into CASSLRTSGGNEQFF.

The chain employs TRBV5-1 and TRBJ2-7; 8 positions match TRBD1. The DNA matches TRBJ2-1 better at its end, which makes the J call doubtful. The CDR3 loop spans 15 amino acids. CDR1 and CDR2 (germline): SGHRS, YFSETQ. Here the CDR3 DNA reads TGCGCCAGCAGCTACGGACAGGGAAAATACAATGAGCAGTTCTTC. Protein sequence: CASSYGQGKYNEQFF.

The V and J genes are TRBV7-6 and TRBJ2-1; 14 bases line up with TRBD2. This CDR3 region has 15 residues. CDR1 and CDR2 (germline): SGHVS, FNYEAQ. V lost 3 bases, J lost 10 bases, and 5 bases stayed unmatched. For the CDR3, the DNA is TGTGCCAGCAGCTTCGGACTAGCGGGAGGAAAGGAGCAGTTCTTC. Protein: CASSFGLAGGKEQFF.

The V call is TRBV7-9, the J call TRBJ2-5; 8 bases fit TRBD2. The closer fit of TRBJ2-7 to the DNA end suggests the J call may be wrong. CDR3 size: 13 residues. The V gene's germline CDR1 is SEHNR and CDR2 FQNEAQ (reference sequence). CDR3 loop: CASSSGSGNEQYF. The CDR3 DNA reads TGTGCCAGCAGCTCGGGTAGCGGGAACGAGCAGTACTTC.

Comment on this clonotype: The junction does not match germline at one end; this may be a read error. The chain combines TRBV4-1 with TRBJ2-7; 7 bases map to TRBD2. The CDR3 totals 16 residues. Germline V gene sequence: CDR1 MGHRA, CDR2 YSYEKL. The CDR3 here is CASSQDTGGVAYEQYF. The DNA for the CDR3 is TGTGCCAGCAGCCAAGATACGGGGGGAGTCGCCTACGAGCAGTACTTC.

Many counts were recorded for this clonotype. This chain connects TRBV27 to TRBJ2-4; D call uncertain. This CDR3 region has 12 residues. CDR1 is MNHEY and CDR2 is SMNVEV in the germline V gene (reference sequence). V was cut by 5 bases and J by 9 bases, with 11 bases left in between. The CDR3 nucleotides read TGTGCCAGCAGTGCAATAAATGGCATTCAGTACTTC. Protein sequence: CASSAINGIQYF.

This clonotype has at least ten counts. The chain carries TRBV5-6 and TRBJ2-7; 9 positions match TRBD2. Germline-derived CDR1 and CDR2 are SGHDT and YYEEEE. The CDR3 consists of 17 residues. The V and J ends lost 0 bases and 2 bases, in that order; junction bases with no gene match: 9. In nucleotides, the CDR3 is TGTGCCAGCAGCTTGGCTAGGCGCGCGGGAGGGACCTACGAGCAGTACTTC. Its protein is CASSLARRAGGTYEQYF.

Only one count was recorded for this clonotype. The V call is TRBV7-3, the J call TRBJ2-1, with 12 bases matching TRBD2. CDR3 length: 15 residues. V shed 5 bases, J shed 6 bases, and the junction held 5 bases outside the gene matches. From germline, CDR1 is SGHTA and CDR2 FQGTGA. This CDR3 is CASSETSGGFNEQFF. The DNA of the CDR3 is TGTGCCAGCAGCGAGACTAGCGGGGGTTTCAATGAGCAGTTCTTC.

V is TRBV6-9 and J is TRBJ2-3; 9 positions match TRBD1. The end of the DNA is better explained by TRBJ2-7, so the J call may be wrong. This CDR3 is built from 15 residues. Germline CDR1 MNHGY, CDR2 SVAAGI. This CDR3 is CASRTGTGSNYEQYF. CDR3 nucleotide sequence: TGTGCCAGCAGAACCGGGACAGGGTCGAACTACGAGCAGTACTTC.

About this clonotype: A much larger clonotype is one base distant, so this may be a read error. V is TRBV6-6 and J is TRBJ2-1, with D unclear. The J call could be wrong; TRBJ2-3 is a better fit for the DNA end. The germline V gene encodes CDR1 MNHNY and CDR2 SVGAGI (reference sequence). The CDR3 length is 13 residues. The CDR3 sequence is CASSGTIADTQYF. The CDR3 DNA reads TGTGCCAGCAGTGGAACCATCGCGGATACGCAGTATTTT.

In DNA form, the CDR3 reads TGTGCCAGCAGCTTGGGGGCGACTACCTGGGGAGATACGCAGTATTTT. Encoded protein: CASSLGATTWGDTQYF. This chain joins TRBV5-6 and TRBJ2-3; D possibly corresponds to TRBD2 (5 bases). The germline V gene has CDR1 SGHDT and CDR2 YYEEEE. This CDR3 has 16 residues. Between the trimmed V and J ends, which lost 0 bases and 5 bases, there was a span of 16 bases.

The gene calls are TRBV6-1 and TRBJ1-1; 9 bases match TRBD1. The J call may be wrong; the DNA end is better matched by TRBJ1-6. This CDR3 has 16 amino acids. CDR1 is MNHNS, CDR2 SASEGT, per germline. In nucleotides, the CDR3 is TGTGCCAGCAGATTTAATACAGGGGGCAGGAATTCACCCCTCCACTTT. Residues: CASRFNTGGRNSPLHF.

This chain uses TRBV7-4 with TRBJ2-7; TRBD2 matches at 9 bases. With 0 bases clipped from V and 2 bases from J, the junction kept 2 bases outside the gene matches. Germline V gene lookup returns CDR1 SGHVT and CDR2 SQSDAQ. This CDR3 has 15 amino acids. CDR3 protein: CASSLAGLAAYEQYF. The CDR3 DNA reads TGTGCCAGCAGCTTAGCGGGACTAGCAGCCTACGAGCAGTACTTC.

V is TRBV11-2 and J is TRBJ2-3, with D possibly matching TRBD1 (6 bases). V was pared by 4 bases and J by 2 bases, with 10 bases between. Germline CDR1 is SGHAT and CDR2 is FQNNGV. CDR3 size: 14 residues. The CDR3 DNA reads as TGTGCCAGCAGCTGGACAGCCTACACAGATACGCAGTATTTT. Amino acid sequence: CASSWTAYTDTQYF.

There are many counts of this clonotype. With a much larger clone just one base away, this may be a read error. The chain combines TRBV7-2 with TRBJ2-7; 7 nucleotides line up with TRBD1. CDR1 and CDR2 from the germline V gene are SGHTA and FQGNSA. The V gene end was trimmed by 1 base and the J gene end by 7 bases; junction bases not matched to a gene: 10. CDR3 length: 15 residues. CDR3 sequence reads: CASSLGGQTYNEQYF. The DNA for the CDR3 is TGTGCCAGCAGCTTAGGGGGACAGACCTACAATGAGCAGTACTTC.

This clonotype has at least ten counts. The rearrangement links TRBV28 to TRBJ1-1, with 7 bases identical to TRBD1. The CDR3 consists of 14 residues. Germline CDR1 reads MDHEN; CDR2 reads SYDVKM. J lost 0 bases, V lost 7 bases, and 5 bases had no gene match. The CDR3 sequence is CASTRGGMNTEAFF. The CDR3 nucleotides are TGTGCCAGCACTCGAGGGGGCATGAACACTGAAGCTTTCTTT. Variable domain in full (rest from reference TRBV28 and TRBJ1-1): DVKVTQSSRYLVKRTGEKVFLECVQDMDHENMFWYRQDPGLGLRLIYFSYDVKMKEKGDIPEGYSVSREKKERFSLILESASTNQTSMYLCASTRGGMNTEAFFGQGTRLTVV.

The DNA for the CDR3 is TGTGCCAGCAGTTATCCGGGGAACACTGAAGCTTTCTTT. Its protein is CASSYPGNTEAFF. V is TRBV6-1 and J is TRBJ2-5; D not resolved. The end of the DNA aligns better with TRBJ1-1, so the J call may be wrong. The CDR3 runs to 13 residues. Germline V gene data show CDR1 as MNHNS and CDR2 as SASEGT.

The CDR3 DNA sequence: TGTGCCAGCAGAGCCGGGACAGGGGCCTACGAGCAGTACTTC. Residues: CASRAGTGAYEQYF. V and J are TRBV6-2 or TRBV6-3 and TRBJ2-5; 10 bases are a match to TRBD1. The last part of the DNA fits TRBJ2-7 better; the J call may be wrong. The CDR3 contains 14 residues. The germline CDR1 and CDR2 sequences are MNHEY and SVGEGT.

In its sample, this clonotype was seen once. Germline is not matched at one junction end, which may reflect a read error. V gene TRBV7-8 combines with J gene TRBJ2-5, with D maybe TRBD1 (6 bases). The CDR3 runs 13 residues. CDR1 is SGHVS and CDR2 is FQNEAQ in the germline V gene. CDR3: CASSSQGHRVKDF. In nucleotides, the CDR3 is TGTGCCAGCAGCTCGCAGGGCCACAGGGTAAAGGACTTC. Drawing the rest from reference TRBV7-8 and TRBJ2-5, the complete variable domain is GAGVSQSPRYKVAKRGQDVALRCDPISGHVSLFWYQQALGQGPEFLTYFQNEAQLDKSGLPSDRFFAERPEGSVSTLKIQRTQQEDSAVYLCASSSQGHRVKDFGPGTRLLVL.

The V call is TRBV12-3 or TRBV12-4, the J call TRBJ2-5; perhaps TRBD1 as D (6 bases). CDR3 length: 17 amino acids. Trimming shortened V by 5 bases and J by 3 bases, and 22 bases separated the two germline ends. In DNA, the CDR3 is TGTGCCAGCAGTAATGGGCTACAGGGACCTGAAGAAGAGACCCAGTACTTC. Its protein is CASSNGLQGPEEETQYF.

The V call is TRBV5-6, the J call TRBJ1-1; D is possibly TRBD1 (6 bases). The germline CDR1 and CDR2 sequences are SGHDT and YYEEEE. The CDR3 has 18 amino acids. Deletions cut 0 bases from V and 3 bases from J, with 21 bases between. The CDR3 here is CASSLEGDIGRGYTEAFF. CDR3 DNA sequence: TGTGCCAGCAGCTTGGAGGGGGACATCGGACGAGGATACACTGAAGCTTTCTTT. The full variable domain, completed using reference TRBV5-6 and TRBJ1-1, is DAGVTQSPTHLIKTRGQQVTLRCSPKSGHDTVSWYQQALGQGPQFIFQYYEEEERQRGNFPDRFSGHQFPNYSSELNVNALLLGDSALYLCASSLEGDIGRGYTEAFFGQGTRLTVV.

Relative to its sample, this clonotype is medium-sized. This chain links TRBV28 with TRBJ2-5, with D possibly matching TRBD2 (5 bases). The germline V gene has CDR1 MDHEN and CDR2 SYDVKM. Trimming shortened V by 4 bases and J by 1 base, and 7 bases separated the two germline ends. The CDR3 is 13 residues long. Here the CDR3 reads CASSSGSQETQYF. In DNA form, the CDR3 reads TGTGCCAGCAGTTCGGGATCCCAAGAGACCCAGTACTTC.

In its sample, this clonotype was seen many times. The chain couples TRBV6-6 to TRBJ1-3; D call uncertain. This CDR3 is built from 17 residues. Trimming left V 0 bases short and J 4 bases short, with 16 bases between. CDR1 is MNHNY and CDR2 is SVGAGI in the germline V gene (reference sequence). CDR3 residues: CASSYSNAVGSGNTIYF. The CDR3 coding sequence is TGTGCCAGCAGTTACTCGAATGCCGTAGGATCAGGAAACACCATATATTTT.

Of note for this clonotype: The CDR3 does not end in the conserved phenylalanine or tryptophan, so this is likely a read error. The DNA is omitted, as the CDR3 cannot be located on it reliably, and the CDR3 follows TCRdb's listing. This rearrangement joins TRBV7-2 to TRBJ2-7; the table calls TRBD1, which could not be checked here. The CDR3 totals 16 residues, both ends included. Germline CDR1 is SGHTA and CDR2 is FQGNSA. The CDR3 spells CASSFSQGSYGYTFGS.

The CDR3 loop reads CATSELTPPSGPNTGELFF. The DNA of the CDR3 is TGTGCCACCAGTGAGTTGACCCCCCCTAGCGGCCCTAACACCGGGGAGCTGTTTTTT. V usage is TRBV24-1 and J usage is TRBJ2-2; 7 bases fit TRBD2. The CDR3 spans 19 residues. From germline, CDR1 is KGHDR and CDR2 SFDVKD. With V trimmed by 4 bases and J by 2 bases, 15 bases remained unmatched.